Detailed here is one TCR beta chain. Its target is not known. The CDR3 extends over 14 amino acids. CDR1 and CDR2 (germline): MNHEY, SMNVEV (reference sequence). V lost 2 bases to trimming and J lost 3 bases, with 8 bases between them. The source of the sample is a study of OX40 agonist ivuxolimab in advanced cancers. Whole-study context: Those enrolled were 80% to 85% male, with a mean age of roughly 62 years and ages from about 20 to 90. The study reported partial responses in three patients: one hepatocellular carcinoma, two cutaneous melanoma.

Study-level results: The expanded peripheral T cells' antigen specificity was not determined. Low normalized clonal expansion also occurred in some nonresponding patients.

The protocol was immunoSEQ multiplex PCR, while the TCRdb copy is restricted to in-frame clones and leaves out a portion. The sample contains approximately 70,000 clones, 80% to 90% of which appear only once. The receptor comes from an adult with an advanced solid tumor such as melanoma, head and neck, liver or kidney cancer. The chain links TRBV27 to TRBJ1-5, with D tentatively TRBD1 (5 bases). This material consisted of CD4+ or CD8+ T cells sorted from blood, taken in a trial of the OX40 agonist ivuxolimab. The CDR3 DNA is TGTGCCAGCAGTTTAGAGGGGTCCAATCAGCCCCAGCATTTT. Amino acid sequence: CASSLEGSNQPQHF.